These T cell receptor beta chains were read from a single sample in a study of shared clonotypes between healthy human individuals. Clones were read by immunoSEQ multiplex PCR, and TCRdb kept only the in-frame ones, dropping some. This sample has over a million clones, with 75% to 80% found just once. Sequenced material: memory CD4+ T cells from PBMCs. The receptors here all came from a man younger than 35 in good health. Some clones in this sample may be carry-over from other donors' samples. Each CDR3 is given with its conserved first and last residue. A D gene is named only where the DNA matches it firmly. A row's size may be missing; if present it is once, few, many or a size class.

abundance: .; d_gene: TRBD2; j_gene: TRBJ2-7; len: 14; v_gene: TRBV30; CDR3nt: TGTGCCTGGAGTGTACTACTAGCGGGAGAAGAGCAGTACTTC; CDR3aa: CAWSVLLAGEEQYF
abundance: .; d_gene: TRBD1; j_gene: TRBJ2-7; len: 15; v_gene: TRBV30; CDR3nt: TGTGCCTGGACAACAGGACAGGGGCGCGGGTCCGAGCAGTACTTC; CDR3aa: CAWTTGQGRGSEQYF
abundance: .; d_gene: TRBD1; j_gene: TRBJ1-5; len: 16; v_gene: TRBV15; CDR3nt: TGTGCCACCAGCAGGAGGGGGGGACAGGGGAGTCAGCCCCAGCATTTT; CDR3aa: CATSRRGGQGSQPQHF
abundance: .; d_gene: .; j_gene: TRBJ1-2; len: 18; v_gene: TRBV4-1; CDR3nt: TGCGCCAGCAGCCAAGAAAGCGGGGCGGGGGGGAATAACTATGGCTACACCTTC; CDR3aa: CASSQESGAGGNNYGYTF
abundance: .; d_gene: .; j_gene: TRBJ2-3; len: 14; v_gene: TRBV18; CDR3nt: TGTGCCAGCTCACCGGGGATCAGCACAGATACGCAGTATTTT; CDR3aa: CASSPGISTDTQYF
abundance: .; d_gene: TRBD1; j_gene: TRBJ1-1; len: 13; v_gene: TRBV30; CDR3nt: TGTGCCTGGAGCCAGGGGGCCGGGACGGAAGCTTTCTTT; CDR3aa: CAWSQGAGTEAFF
abundance: .; d_gene: TRBD2; j_gene: TRBJ2-3; len: 14; v_gene: TRBV7-9; CDR3nt: TGTGCCAGCAGCTTAGCGACTAGCGGGAGGACGCAGTATTTT; CDR3aa: CASSLATSGRTQYF
abundance: .; d_gene: TRBD2; j_gene: TRBJ2-1; len: 15; v_gene: TRBV5-1; CDR3nt: TGCGCCAGCAGCCCGGGACTAGCGGGAGTGGGTGAGCAGTTCTTC; CDR3aa: CASSPGLAGVGEQFF
abundance: .; d_gene: .; j_gene: TRBJ1-4; len: 15; v_gene: TRBV7-2; CDR3nt: TGTGCCAGCAGCTTTACCCCAGGGGATTATGAAAAACTGTTTTTT; CDR3aa: CASSFTPGDYEKLFF
abundance: few; d_gene: .; j_gene: TRBJ2-7; len: 15; v_gene: TRBV15; CDR3nt: TGTGCCACCAGCAGAGAGGGGGGTTCCCGCTACGAGCAGTACTTC; CDR3aa: CATSREGGSRYEQYF
abundance: few; d_gene: .; j_gene: TRBJ2-7; len: 18; v_gene: TRBV7-2; CDR3nt: TGTGCCAGCAGCTTCGGTCTAGGGGGTTCGGGAGCCCCCTACGAGCAGTACTTC; CDR3aa: CASSFGLGGSGAPYEQYF
abundance: .; d_gene: TRBD2; j_gene: TRBJ2-3; len: 16; v_gene: TRBV7-9; CDR3nt: TGTGCCAGCAGCTTCCAACTAGCGGCTAGCACAGATACGCAGTATTTT; CDR3aa: CASSFQLAASTDTQYF
abundance: many; d_gene: .; j_gene: TRBJ1-1; len: 13; v_gene: TRBV2; CDR3nt: TGTGCCAGCGCAGTCCGACCGAACACTGAAGCTTTCTTT; CDR3aa: CASAVRPNTEAFF
abundance: .; d_gene: .; j_gene: TRBJ1-2; len: 13; v_gene: TRBV28; CDR3nt: TGTGCCAGCAGTCCACCTTCCTATGGAGGCTACACCTTC; CDR3aa: CASSPPSYGGYTF
abundance: .; d_gene: .; j_gene: TRBJ1-2; len: 15; v_gene: TRBV5-1; CDR3nt: TGCGCCAGCAGCTTGGTAGGAGTGCGGGACTATGGCTACACCTTC; CDR3aa: CASSLVGVRDYGYTF
abundance: .; d_gene: TRBD2; j_gene: TRBJ2-1; len: 20; v_gene: TRBV7-3; CDR3nt: TGTGCCAGCAGCTTAACCGCGATAGCGGGCAAATTAGGCTCCTACAATGAGCAGTTCTTC; CDR3aa: CASSLTAIAGKLGSYNEQFF
abundance: .; d_gene: .; j_gene: TRBJ2-1; len: 15; v_gene: TRBV5-1; CDR3nt: TGCGCCAGCGGCCCTCTAGCGAATATAAACAATGAGCAGTTCTTC; CDR3aa: CASGPLANINNEQFF
abundance: .; d_gene: .; j_gene: TRBJ1-1; len: 13; v_gene: TRBV30; CDR3nt: TGTGCCTGGAGGGGCCGCGGGGACACTGAAGCTTTCTTT; CDR3aa: CAWRGRGDTEAFF
abundance: .; d_gene: .; j_gene: TRBJ1-3; len: 15; v_gene: TRBV7-2; CDR3nt: TGTGCCAGCAGCTTGGACTTCGCCTCTGGAAACACCATATATTTT; CDR3aa: CASSLDFASGNTIYF
abundance: .; d_gene: .; j_gene: TRBJ1-2; len: 16; v_gene: TRBV13; CDR3nt: TGTGCCAGCAGCTTAGGTGCAAGGCGGCAAAACTATGGCTACACCTTC; CDR3aa: CASSLGARRQNYGYTF
abundance: few; d_gene: TRBD1; j_gene: TRBJ1-1; len: 11; v_gene: TRBV30; CDR3nt: TGTGCCGGACAGGGGTTCACTGAAGCTTTCTTT; CDR3aa: CAGQGFTEAFF
abundance: .; d_gene: TRBD1; j_gene: TRBJ1-2; len: 16; v_gene: TRBV7-2; CDR3nt: TGTGCCAGCACCCGGAGCACTGTAGGGGGCCACTATGGCTACACCTTC; CDR3aa: CASTRSTVGGHYGYTF
abundance: .; d_gene: TRBD2; j_gene: TRBJ2-3; len: 17; v_gene: TRBV5-4; CDR3nt: TGTGCCAGCAGCTCGGGACAGGACGGTGGGACTAGCGGGAGGCAGTATTTT; CDR3aa: CASSSGQDGGTSGRQYF
abundance: few; d_gene: .; j_gene: TRBJ2-3; len: 13; v_gene: TRBV6-1; CDR3nt: TGTGCCAGCAGTGGTAGTTACACAGATACGCAGTATTTT; CDR3aa: CASSGSYTDTQYF
abundance: .; d_gene: .; j_gene: TRBJ1-5; len: 13; v_gene: TRBV6-6; CDR3nt: TGTGCCAGCAACCGGGAGCCGAATCAGCCCCAGCATTTT; CDR3aa: CASNREPNQPQHF
abundance: .; d_gene: TRBD2; j_gene: TRBJ2-2; len: 18; v_gene: TRBV5-1; CDR3nt: TGCGCCAGCAGCTTCCCGGCGGGAGGGCTACCCGACACCGGGGAGCTGTTTTTT; CDR3aa: CASSFPAGGLPDTGELFF
abundance: .; d_gene: .; j_gene: TRBJ1-4; len: 13; v_gene: TRBV29-1; CDR3nt: TGCAGCGTTGAGTCCGGGGGTAGAGAAAAACTGTTTTTT; CDR3aa: CSVESGGREKLFF
abundance: once; d_gene: .; j_gene: TRBJ2-2; len: 14; v_gene: TRBV7-9; CDR3nt: TGTGCCAGCAGTTCGGGACAACTGACCGGGGAGCTGTTTTTT; CDR3aa: CASSSGQLTGELFF
abundance: few; d_gene: .; j_gene: TRBJ1-4; len: 15; v_gene: TRBV4-2; CDR3nt: TGTGCCAGCAGCCAAGCCGGGCCTACCCTTGAAAAACTGTTTTTT; CDR3aa: CASSQAGPTLEKLFF
abundance: once; d_gene: TRBD2; j_gene: TRBJ2-5; len: 16; v_gene: TRBV7-8; CDR3nt: TGTGCCAGCAGAAGCGGGACTAGCGGAGGTGGGGAGACCCAGTACTTC; CDR3aa: CASRSGTSGGGETQYF
abundance: few; d_gene: .; j_gene: TRBJ2-3; len: 13; v_gene: TRBV2; CDR3nt: TGTGCCAGCGAGGGCCTATCTATTGATACGCAGTATTTT; CDR3aa: CASEGLSIDTQYF
abundance: .; d_gene: TRBD1; j_gene: TRBJ1-2; len: 15; v_gene: TRBV28; CDR3nt: TGTGCCAGCAGCCATCCTGCCGGGACAGGGATAGGCTACACCTTC; CDR3aa: CASSHPAGTGIGYTF
abundance: .; d_gene: TRBD2; j_gene: TRBJ2-4; len: 15; v_gene: TRBV6-5; CDR3nt: TGTGCCAGCAGTTACTCCCCAGGACTAGCTGGGATTCAGTACTTC; CDR3aa: CASSYSPGLAGIQYF
abundance: .; d_gene: TRBD1; j_gene: TRBJ2-7; len: 13; v_gene: TRBV29-1; CDR3nt: TGCAGCGCCAAGGACAGGGGGATTTACGAGCAGTACTTC; CDR3aa: CSAKDRGIYEQYF
abundance: once; d_gene: .; j_gene: TRBJ2-3; len: 11; v_gene: TRBV14; CDR3nt: TGTGCCAGCGGGGTCTCAGATACGCAGTATTTT; CDR3aa: CASGVSDTQYF
abundance: .; d_gene: .; j_gene: TRBJ1-2; len: 14; v_gene: TRBV18; CDR3nt: TGTGCCAGCTCACCAGGGGGGCCGGACTATGGCTACACCTTC; CDR3aa: CASSPGGPDYGYTF
abundance: .; d_gene: .; j_gene: TRBJ2-4; len: 18; v_gene: TRBV6-1; CDR3nt: TGTGCCAGCAGTGAAGCGTTGGTTGACGGACTTGCCAAAAACATTCAGTACTTC; CDR3aa: CASSEALVDGLAKNIQYF
abundance: .; d_gene: .; j_gene: TRBJ2-1; len: 13; v_gene: TRBV11-3; CDR3nt: TGTGCCAGCAGCTTAGACCAGGGGAATGAGCAGTTCTTC; CDR3aa: CASSLDQGNEQFF
abundance: .; d_gene: .; j_gene: TRBJ1-5; len: 11; v_gene: TRBV28; CDR3nt: TGTGCCGGACAGTGGAATCAGCCCCAGCATTTT; CDR3aa: CAGQWNQPQHF
abundance: .; d_gene: .; j_gene: TRBJ1-1; len: 14; v_gene: TRBV5-1; CDR3nt: TGCGCCAGCAGTTCCGAGGGGGTGAACACTGAAGCTTTCTTT; CDR3aa: CASSSEGVNTEAFF
abundance: .; d_gene: .; j_gene: TRBJ1-1; len: 13; v_gene: TRBV30; CDR3nt: TGTGCCTGGAGTGTCTCAGCAGCCTTGGAAGCTTTCTTT; CDR3aa: CAWSVSAALEAFF
abundance: many; d_gene: .; j_gene: TRBJ1-5; len: 12; v_gene: TRBV2; CDR3nt: TGTGCCAGCAGTGCAAGCAATCAGCCCCAGCATTTT; CDR3aa: CASSASNQPQHF
abundance: .; d_gene: TRBD1; j_gene: TRBJ2-2; len: 15; v_gene: TRBV28; CDR3nt: TGTGCCAGCAGTGGACAGGGGCTGAACACCGGGGAGCTGTTTTTT; CDR3aa: CASSGQGLNTGELFF
abundance: .; d_gene: TRBD1; j_gene: TRBJ2-7; len: 15; v_gene: TRBV4-1; CDR3nt: TGCGCCAGCAGCCAAGACGGGACAGGGTGGCGGGAGCAGTACTTC; CDR3aa: CASSQDGTGWREQYF
abundance: .; d_gene: TRBD2; j_gene: TRBJ2-1; len: 13; v_gene: TRBV5-1; CDR3nt: TGCGCCAGCAGTAGGGGAGGGAACAATGAGCAGTTCTTC; CDR3aa: CASSRGGNNEQFF
abundance: .; d_gene: TRBD2; j_gene: TRBJ2-1; len: 18; v_gene: TRBV28; CDR3nt: TGTGCCAGCAGCCCACTTGGACTAGCGGGCGGGCCACACAATGAGCAGTTCTTC; CDR3aa: CASSPLGLAGGPHNEQFF
abundance: many; d_gene: TRBD1; j_gene: TRBJ2-7; len: 13; v_gene: TRBV18; CDR3nt: TGTGCCAGCCGGTCGGGACAGGGAGACGAGCAGTACTTC; CDR3aa: CASRSGQGDEQYF
abundance: many; d_gene: TRBD1; j_gene: TRBJ2-7; len: 15; v_gene: TRBV5-6; CDR3nt: TGTGCCAGCAGCTTTCGAAGGGGGCTGTCCTACGAGCAGTACTTC; CDR3aa: CASSFRRGLSYEQYF
abundance: .; d_gene: .; j_gene: TRBJ2-1; len: 11; v_gene: TRBV10-3; CDR3nt: TGTGCCATCAGTACAGGGACTGAGCAGTTCTTC; CDR3aa: CAISTGTEQFF
abundance: .; d_gene: TRBD1; j_gene: TRBJ1-5; len: 17; v_gene: TRBV5-1; CDR3nt: TGCGCCAGCAGCTTGGGCCCGCAGGGGGCGGGCAATCAGCCCCAGCATTTT; CDR3aa: CASSLGPQGAGNQPQHF
abundance: .; d_gene: TRBD1; j_gene: TRBJ1-5; len: 15; v_gene: TRBV28; CDR3nt: TGTGCCAGCAGCAAAACAGGGGGTGGCAATCAGCCCCAGCATTTT; CDR3aa: CASSKTGGGNQPQHF